This T cell receptor beta chain was sequenced during a study of CD8 T cells in ankylosing spondylitis (dated by TCRdb to about 2017). Context from the whole study: To find TCR variants linked to disease, the study profiled T cell receptor beta repertoires in ankylosing spondylitis patients and healthy donors. In total, the full study cohort was made up of 85 to 140 healthy donors and some 26 ankylosing spondylitis patients. Peripheral blood samples were taken, and synovial fluid was additionally collected from ankylosing spondylitis patients. General conclusions and limits of the study: According to the report, matched synovial fluid samples from ankylosing spondylitis patients were significantly enriched for the disease-linked clones. Some motif variants had previously been reported in the synovial fluid and blood of reactive arthritis patients, which suggests shared mechanisms of disease initiation. A TCR beta motif of seven or eight highly homologous amino acid variants appeared characteristic of blood from ankylosing spondylitis patients. The disease-linked clones showed a CD8+ phenotype and occurred at relatively low frequencies in peripheral blood.

Only a few counts were recorded for this clonotype. No cognate antigen has been identified for it. Per-base qualities were not stored, and no clone one base away is much larger. CDR1 is given as MNHEY and CDR2 as SVGAGI, both from the germline V gene. At the junction V is shortened by 2 bases and J by 0 bases; bases outside the gene matches: 5. Its CDR3 holds 16 amino acids, cysteine through phenylalanine. The read is trimmed to its CDR3 DNA, 48 bases read in frame from base 1. This sample was sequenced with an Illumina HiSeq 2500. TCR beta libraries were prepared by quantitative 5'-RACE with molecular barcodes. The authors' pipeline ran thus. Disease-linked TCR variants were identified with a new computational method built on a probabilistic model of VDJ rearrangement. Starting from the raw public reads, TCRdb applied fastp trimming at Q25, assembled clones with MiXCR and retained in-frame beta chains. All rows with the same CDR3 protein become a single entry with the most common DNA and genes. TCRdb's processing, not the authors' own work, is the source of the V and J calls. The sample data list some 85,000 distinct CDR3 sequences, and roughly 9% of these were observed just once. The ten largest clones take up more than 30% of the sample.

This clonotype was sampled from a male donor with ankylosing spondylitis. The sequenced sample consisted of blood, either unsorted or a sorted T cell fraction (not recorded which). The chain joins TRBV6-5 to TRBJ2-3; 7 bases in the middle match TRBD1. CDR3 loop: CASSYRRGSSTDTQYF. The sequence in DNA is TGTGCCAGCAGTTACCGCAGGGGGTCTAGCACAGATACGCAGTATTTT.